The 5 T cell receptor beta chains below all came from one sample that was sequenced in a study of blood T cell repertoires in COVID-19. The table came from immunoSEQ multiplex PCR; TCRdb's copy has only in-frame clones and leaves some out. The sample includes tens of thousands of clones, around 80% of them seen just once. Sequencing used peripheral blood. All receptors come from a human donor in a cohort sampled during active COVID-19.

V is TRBV7-3 and J is TRBJ2-7; 11 nucleotides line up with TRBD2. The J segment lost 8 bases and the V segment lost 6 bases, leaving 9 bases of the junction unmatched. CDR1 is SGHTA, CDR2 FQGTGA, per germline. CDR3 length: 14 residues. CDR3 DNA sequence: TGTGCCAGCAGATTGACTAGCGGGGCTAGGAAGCAGTACTTC. This sequence encodes CASRLTSGARKQYF.

This chain uses TRBV5-5 with TRBJ2-4, with D unclear. Looked up from germline, CDR1 is SGHKS and CDR2 is YYEKEE (reference sequence). V was pared by 0 bases and J by 0 bases, with 4 bases between. This CDR3 contains 14 residues. CDR3 residues: CASSLVLAKNIQYF. CDR3 DNA sequence: TGTGCCAGCAGCTTGGTCCTAGCCAAAAACATTCAGTACTTC.

V gene TRBV4-1 combines with J gene TRBJ2-1; D is possibly TRBD2 (6 bases). The CDR3 spans 16 residues. V lost 0 bases to trimming and J lost 4 bases, with 13 bases between them. CDR1 and CDR2 from the germline V gene are MGHRA and YSYEKL. CDR3 in amino acids: CASSQDQERAYNEQFF. In DNA, the CDR3 is TGCGCCAGCAGCCAAGACCAGGAGCGGGCTTACAATGAGCAGTTCTTC.

There are a few counts of this clone. This chain links TRBV27 with TRBJ1-2; no reliable D call. This CDR3 region has 14 residues. Deletions cut 8 bases from V and 5 bases from J, with 18 bases between. The germline V gene has CDR1 MNHEY and CDR2 SMNVEV (reference sequence). The CDR3 bases are TGTGCCAGCGGTGCCGGCGGGGAGCGGTATGGCTACACCTTC. Protein product: CASGAGGERYGYTF.

This clone was recorded once. The rearrangement uses TRBV28 and TRBJ1-2; D is undetermined. Trimming left V 2 bases short and J 0 bases short, with 16 bases between. Per germline, CDR1 MDHEN and CDR2 SYDVKM. The CDR3 runs 17 residues. In nucleotides, the CDR3 is TGTGCCAGCAGTTTACCCCCCTCAATATTAGCTAACTATGGCTACACCTTC. Its translation is CASSLPPSILANYGYTF.